A single sample is the source of the 9 T cell receptor beta chains below, sequenced in a study of PD-1 and CTLA-4 blockade in melanoma (dated by TCRdb to the early 2020s). Preparation of the library involved the immunoSEQ multiplex PCR assay. TCRdb took over this immuneACCESS table, retaining in-frame rearrangements with V and J assigned. Such tables are incomplete; in checked studies, under half of the missing clones stem from an unresolved V gene, and the remainder is unexplained. The sample data list 15,000 to 20,000 clones, and roughly 73% of these were observed just once. In total, the top ten clones hold approximately 15% of the sample. Here the sequenced sample was CD8+ T cells from peripheral blood, taken before anti-PD-1 treatment. Source of these receptors: a human donor with melanoma.

This sequence joins TRBV7-9 and TRBJ2-7; D perhaps matches TRBD1 (6 bases). Germline V lookup: CDR1 SEHNR, CDR2 FQNEAQ (reference sequence). V was cut by 5 bases and J by 5 bases, with 16 bases left in between. The CDR3 is made up of 14 amino acids. As DNA, the CDR3 is TGTGCCAGCAGCCCATGGGGGCGTGAGAACGAGCAGTACTTC. Amino acid sequence: CASSPWGRENEQYF. Based on the CDR3 plus reference TRBV7-9 and TRBJ2-7, the full variable domain is DTGVSQNPRHKITKRGQNVTFRCDPISEHNRLYWYRQTLGQGPEFLTYFQNEAQLEKSRLLSDRFSAERPKGSFSTLEIQRTEQGDSAMYLCASSPWGRENEQYFGPGTRLTVT.

This chain connects TRBV28 to TRBJ1-3; weak D call: TRBD1 (5 bases). The CDR3 runs 15 residues. Germline assignment: CDR1 MDHEN and CDR2 SYDVKM. V lost 1 base to trimming and J lost 0 bases, with 7 bases between them. The CDR3 region has the DNA TGTGCCAGCAGTTTATACGGGGGCTCTGGAAACACCATATATTTT. This translates into CASSLYGGSGNTIYF.

The V call is TRBV27, the J call TRBJ1-1; possibly TRBD1 for D (5 bases). Germline CDR1 reads MNHEY; CDR2 reads SMNVEV (reference sequence). V was clipped by 3 bases and J by 1 base, with 6 bases between them. CDR3 length: 13 residues. CDR3 sequence: CASSLGPNTEAFF. The CDR3 nucleotides are TGTGCCAGCAGTTTGGGGCCGAACACTGAAGCTTTCTTT.

The rearrangement links TRBV2 to TRBJ2-7, with D perhaps TRBD1 (6 bases). Trimming removed 3 bases at V and 2 bases at J, with 11 bases between. CDR1 and CDR2 (germline): SNHLY, FYNNEI. The CDR3 sequence is 14 residues long. This CDR3 is CASSDSNRAYEQYF. The CDR3, as DNA: TGTGCCAGCAGTGACAGCAACAGGGCCTACGAGCAGTACTTC.

The DNA for the CDR3 is TGTGCCAGCAGCCAAGATGGGGATGGCTACACCTTC. As protein: CASSQDGDGYTF. This sequence joins TRBV3-1 (or the pseudogene TRBV3-2) and TRBJ1-2; D unclear. The CDR3 runs 12 residues. Trimming pared 0 bases from V and 6 bases from J, leaving 5 bases between. The germline CDR1 and CDR2 sequences are LGHDT and YNNKEL (reference sequence).

This chain links TRBV11-2 with TRBJ2-1; 7 bases align to TRBD2. Germline CDR1 SGHAT, CDR2 FQNNGV. J was trimmed by 1 base and V by 5 bases; bases with no gene match: 11. The CDR3 extends over 17 amino acids. The DNA for the CDR3 is TGTGCCAGCAGCCGCCTTTTGGCGGGAGAATCCTACAATGAGCAGTTCTTC. It encodes CASSRLLAGESYNEQFF.

This chain connects TRBV28 to TRBJ2-2; possibly TRBD1 for D (5 bases). V gave up 4 bases and J gave up 0 bases, with 12 bases separating them. The CDR3 loop spans 16 amino acids. Germline values: CDR1 MDHEN, CDR2 SYDVKM. The DNA of the CDR3 is TGTGCCAGCAGTTACCACAGGCTCGCGAACACCGGGGAGCTGTTTTTT. Encoded protein: CASSYHRLANTGELFF. The complete variable domain, with remaining parts taken from reference TRBV28 and TRBJ2-2, reads DVKVTQSSRYLVKRTGEKVFLECVQDMDHENMFWYRQDPGLGLRLIYFSYDVKMKEKGDIPEGYSVSREKKERFSLILESASTNQTSMYLCASSYHRLANTGELFFGEGSRLTVL.

The genes are TRBV15 and TRBJ2-3; D may be TRBD2 (5 bases). CDR1 and CDR2 (germline): LNHNV, YYDKDF (reference sequence). The CDR3 has 12 amino acids. Trimming removed 9 bases from V and 2 bases from J, with 9 bases in between. Here the CDR3 reads CATWTFTDTQYF. As DNA, the CDR3 is TGTGCCACTTGGACTTTCACAGATACGCAGTATTTT.

The V call is TRBV27, the J call TRBJ1-2; possible D gene TRBD1, 6 bases. The CDR3 is 14 amino acids. Germline CDR1 and CDR2: MNHEY and SMNVEV (reference sequence). V was cut by 2 bases and J by 0 bases, with 7 bases left in between. This CDR3 reads CASSLTGTNYGYTF. The CDR3 DNA reads TGTGCCAGCAGTTTAACAGGGACTAACTATGGCTACACCTTC.